Below are 21 T cell receptor beta chains sequenced from a single sample in a study of identical twins. A single record per CDR3 protein comes from TCRdb applying MiXCR to the 5' RACE reads. The data show a few hundred thousand distinct CDR3 sequences, about 8.3% seen once. The same sample was also used in a study of yellow fever vaccine responses in identical twins.

What was sequenced was CD8+ T cells sorted from blood. The receptors shown here come from a woman between 18 and 29 years old in good health.

This clonotype showed up just a few times. This chain connects TRBV20-1 to TRBJ1-3; D ambiguous. CDR1 is DFQATT, CDR2 SNEGSKA, per germline (reference sequence). V was cut by 4 bases and J by 0 bases, with 10 bases left in between. This CDR3 has 14 residues. The CDR3 coding sequence is TGCAGTGCTAATACAGCACTCTCTGGAAACACCATATATTTT. Translation gives CSANTALSGNTIYF.

This sequence joins TRBV27 and TRBJ2-7; a possible D gene is TRBD1 (5 bases). The germline V gene encodes CDR1 MNHEY and CDR2 SMNVEV (reference sequence). The CDR3 has 14 residues. Deletions cut 1 base from V and 2 bases from J, with 9 bases between. Here the CDR3 DNA reads TGTGCCAGCAGTTTATTTACAGGACCCTACGAGCAGTACTTC. It translates to CASSLFTGPYEQYF.

This clonotype was counted at least ten times. This rearrangement joins TRBV20-1 to TRBJ2-7; no clear D. The CDR3 length is 13 residues. Trimming removed 3 bases from V and 2 bases from J, with 11 bases in between. CDR1 and CDR2 from the germline V gene are DFQATT and SNEGSKA (reference sequence). The CDR3 nucleotides read TGCAGTGCTAGTTCGTCACCCACCTACGAGCAGTACTTC. Amino acids: CSASSSPTYEQYF.

This clonotype was seen a few times. This rearrangement joins TRBV5-6 to TRBJ1-1; no clear D. The CDR3 is 14 amino acids. Trimming pared 1 base from V and 0 bases from J, leaving 7 bases between. The germline gives CDR1 SGHDT, CDR2 YYEEEE. The CDR3 nucleotides are TGTGCCAGCAGCTTGTCTCCGATGAACACTGAAGCTTTCTTT. It yields the protein CASSLSPMNTEAFF.

The chain couples TRBV6-2 or TRBV6-3 to TRBJ1-1; the D gene is possibly TRBD1 (5 bases). The germline V gene encodes CDR1 MNHEY and CDR2 SVGEGT. The CDR3 length is 12 residues. Trimming pared 5 bases from V and 7 bases from J, leaving 11 bases between. DNA of the CDR3: TGTGCCAGCAGTACTGGGGGGGGTGAAGCTTTCTTT. Protein sequence: CASSTGGGEAFF.

This clonotype was detected only a few times. This chain links TRBV21-1 with TRBJ2-5; no DNA check was done on the table's D call, TRBD2. TRBV21-1 is a known pseudogene. There are 15 residues in the CDR3. DNA of the CDR3: TGTGCCAGCAGCATTGTAGCGGGGGGGGGAGAGACCCAGTACTTC. It is translated as CASSIVAGGGETQYF.

In its sample, this clonotype was seen a few times. The rearrangement uses TRBV7-2 and TRBJ2-7; 8 bases line up with TRBD2. CDR3 size: 16 residues. Per germline, CDR1 SGHTA and CDR2 FQGNSA. The trim removed 5 bases at V and 0 bases at J, leaving 9 bases unmatched. CDR3 DNA: TGTGCCAGCAGCAACCTTAGCGGGACCTTCTCCTACGAGCAGTACTTC. Protein sequence: CASSNLSGTFSYEQYF. The full variable domain, its missing parts supplied by reference TRBV7-2 and TRBJ2-7, is GAGVSQSPSNKVTEKGKDVELRCDPISGHTALYWYRQSLGQGLEFLIYFQGNSAPDKSGLPSDRFSAERTGGSVSTLTIQRTQQEDSAVYLCASSNLSGTFSYEQYFGPGTRLTVT.

This clonotype has at least ten counts. The genes are TRBV7-2 and TRBJ2-2; possibly TRBD1 or TRBD2 for D (6 bases each). V gave up 1 base and J gave up 4 bases, with 10 bases separating them. The germline CDR1 and CDR2 sequences are SGHTA and FQGNSA. This CDR3 contains 15 residues. CDR3: CASSLGPGATGELFF. For the CDR3, the DNA is TGTGCCAGCAGCTTAGGCCCGGGGGCCACCGGGGAGCTGTTTTTT.

The genes are TRBV7-3 and TRBJ2-1, with 7 bases matching TRBD2. V was clipped by 5 bases and J by 8 bases; unmatched bases: 6. Germline V gene data show CDR1 as SGHTA and CDR2 as FQGTGA. CDR3 size: 13 residues. Here the CDR3 reads CASSSFGRDEQFF. In DNA, the CDR3 is TGTGCCAGCAGCAGCTTTGGGAGGGATGAGCAGTTCTTC.

J is TRBJ2-7 and V is TRBV25-1; tentatively, D is TRBD2 (6 bases). The CDR3 contains 15 residues. V lost 4 bases and J lost 7, with 20 bases in between. Germline CDR1 MGHDK, CDR2 SYGVNS. The DNA of the CDR3 is TGTGCCAGCAGTGGCACCCGGGACTCATCCGGAGAGCAGTACTTC. Amino acid sequence: CASSGTRDSSGEQYF.

This clonotype was found many times. The rearrangement links TRBV5-1 to TRBJ2-3, with a weak D call TRBD2 (5 bases). Germline V lookup: CDR1 SGHRS, CDR2 YFSETQ. CDR3 length: 16 amino acids. V was cut by 1 base and J by 2 bases, with 14 bases left in between. The CDR3 loop is CASSLPGNLPTDTQYF. In DNA, the CDR3 is TGCGCCAGCAGCTTGCCGGGAAACCTCCCCACAGATACGCAGTATTTT.

The rearrangement uses TRBV20-1 and TRBJ2-1, with unresolved D. This CDR3 has 14 amino acids. V was trimmed by 3 bases and J by 4 bases, leaving 13 bases between them. Germline assignment: CDR1 DFQATT and CDR2 SNEGSKA (reference sequence). The CDR3 spells CSASQRARYNEQFF. CDR3 DNA: TGCAGTGCTAGCCAAAGGGCCAGATACAATGAGCAGTTCTTC.

CDR3 DNA: TGTGCCAGCAGCCTAGCGGGAGTGTTTGAGCAGTTCTTC. The encoded protein is CASSLAGVFEQFF. The chain has TRBV6-2 or TRBV6-3 and TRBJ2-1; 10 nucleotides agree with TRBD2. From germline, CDR1 is MNHEY and CDR2 SVGEGT. The CDR3 consists of 13 residues. V lost 6 bases to trimming and J lost 9 bases; unmatched junction nucleotides: 5.

This clonotype showed up just once. The gene calls are TRBV6-5 and TRBJ2-5; the match to TRBD1 covers 8 bases. V lost 2 bases to trimming and J lost 5 bases; unmatched junction nucleotides: 4. From germline, CDR1 is MNHEY and CDR2 SVGAGI. This CDR3 contains 14 residues. The CDR3 sequence is CASSYTQGAETQYF. The CDR3 DNA follows: TGTGCCAGCAGTTACACCCAGGGGGCGGAGACCCAGTACTTC.

At least ten counts were recorded for this clonotype. This chain uses TRBV7-9 with TRBJ2-7; possibly TRBD1 or TRBD2 for D (5 bases each). Per the germline V gene, CDR1 is SEHNR and CDR2 is FQNEAQ (reference sequence). The V gene lost 5 bases and the J gene lost 0 bases, with 8 bases spanning the gap. The CDR3 is made up of 13 amino acids. CDR3 coding DNA: TGTGCCAGCAGCGCAGGGAGCTCCTACGAGCAGTACTTC. It translates to CASSAGSSYEQYF.

The genes are TRBV6-2 or TRBV6-3 and TRBJ2-7; 7 bases match TRBD1. The CDR3 covers 16 residues. Germline CDR1 and CDR2: MNHEY and SVGEGT. V lost 2 bases to trimming and J lost 6 bases; unmatched junction nucleotides: 13. This chain's CDR3 is CASSYRNDRETLEQYF. For the CDR3, the DNA is TGTGCCAGCAGTTACCGGAACGACAGGGAAACCCTCGAGCAGTACTTC.

This clonotype was detected a few times. The chain combines TRBV5-1 with TRBJ2-2; D gene unclear. There are 13 residues in the CDR3. The V end was cut by 2 bases, the J end by 5 bases, with 7 bases between. In germline, CDR1 is SGHRS, CDR2 YFSETQ. CDR3 nucleotides: TGCGCCAGCAGCTTCGGGTGGACCGGGGAGCTGTTTTTT. Its translation: CASSFGWTGELFF.

In this sample, this clonotype turned up a few times. V gene TRBV6-2 or TRBV6-3 combines with J gene TRBJ2-1; 9 bases map to TRBD1. CDR3 size: 15 residues. J gave up 5 bases and V 1 base, and 3 bases lay outside the gene matches. Germline lookup yields CDR1 MNHEY and CDR2 SVGEGT. In DNA form, the CDR3 reads TGTGCCAGCAGTTACTTGGGACAGGGTGACAATGAGCAGTTCTTC. This gives the protein CASSYLGQGDNEQFF.

In its sample, this clonotype was seen many times. The chain carries TRBV29-1 and TRBJ2-1; D possibly corresponds to TRBD1 (6 bases). V dropped 6 bases and J dropped 8 bases, with 14 bases sitting between them. This CDR3 region has 12 residues. The germline V gene has CDR1 SQVTM and CDR2 ANQGSEA. The CDR3 sequence: CSVETGSDEQFF. DNA of the CDR3: TGCAGCGTAGAGACAGGTAGCGATGAGCAGTTCTTC.

This clonotype was picked up a small number of times. The chain carries TRBV28 and TRBJ2-7; D is possibly TRBD1 (6 bases). The CDR3 loop spans 14 amino acids. CDR1 and CDR2 (germline): MDHEN, SYDVKM. Trimming took off 1 base at V and 7 bases at J, with 14 bases between the two ends. This CDR3 reads CASSLLTGAFEQYF. In nucleotides, the CDR3 is TGTGCCAGCAGTTTATTGACAGGTGCTTTTGAGCAGTACTTC.

In its sample, this clonotype was seen a few times. This chain connects TRBV7-9 to TRBJ1-1, with D unclear. Trimming left V 0 bases short and J 6 bases short, with 8 bases between. This CDR3 has 13 residues. Germline-derived CDR1 and CDR2 are SEHNR and FQNEAQ (reference sequence). The CDR3 here is CASSLAGFPEAFF. The CDR3, as DNA: TGTGCCAGCAGCTTAGCAGGGTTTCCTGAAGCTTTCTTT. Full variable domain (remainder filled in from reference TRBV7-9 and TRBJ1-1): DTGVSQNPRHKITKRGQNVTFRCDPISEHNRLYWYRQTLGQGPEFLTYFQNEAQLEKSRLLSDRFSAERPKGSFSTLEIQRTEQGDSAMYLCASSLAGFPEAFFGQGTRLTVV.